This T cell receptor beta chain was obtained from a study of breast tumors, draining lymph nodes, adjacent tissues. Overall study findings and caveats: That most tumor T cells come from lymph nodes remained unproven. Tumor TCR diversity was below lymph nodes but above nontumor tissue. Findings are consistent with lymph node origin and intratumoral expansion of most tumor T cells.

This clonotype was found many times. The target antigen is unknown. CDR1 SQVTM and CDR2 ANQGSEA come from the germline V gene. This CDR3 contains 14 residues. Trimming at V came to 4 bases and at J to 4 bases, leaving 10 bases not matched to a gene. Breast cancer patients provided tissue from their axillary draining lymph nodes. TCRdb reanalysed the multiplex PCR reads using MiXCR and keeps one entry per CDR3 protein. The sample yields 65,000 to 80,000 distinct CDR3 sequences, roughly 19% seen once. The gene calls are TRBV29-1 and TRBJ2-7, with 7 bases matching TRBD2. This TCR came from a female donor with breast cancer. Some clones in this sample may be carry-over from other donors' samples. The material sequenced was axillary lymph node tissue. The CDR3, as DNA: TGCAGCGTTGGGGGAGGGAAAGTGGGATACGAGCAGTACTTC. This encodes CSVGGGKVGYEQYF.